The present T cell receptor beta chain was sequenced within a study of early T cells in non-severe SARS-CoV-2 infection. MiXCR was run by TCRdb on the 5' RACE reads, yielding one entry per CDR3 protein. The sample records under 70,000 distinct CDR3 sequences, around 5.2% being singletons. V shed 3 bases, J shed 4 bases, and the junction held 4 bases outside the gene matches. Germline V gives CDR1 DFQATT, CDR2 SNEGSKA (reference sequence). This CDR3 region has 13 residues. What was sequenced was whole blood. This chain joins TRBV20-1 and TRBJ2-5; 8 bases fit TRBD1. The TCR sequence derives from an adult who was a healthcare worker with PCR-confirmed SARS-CoV-2 infection or an uninfected control (not recorded which). CDR3 amino acids: CSASDRGRETQYF. CDR3 sequence (DNA): TGCAGTGCTAGCGACAGGGGAAGAGAGACCCAGTACTTC.